This TCR beta chain appears in the sequencing data of a study of post-analysis software for immune sequencing data. Across the study: Included courses were relapsing-remitting and secondary progressive multiple sclerosis; progressive-relapsing multiple sclerosis was also included.

Unique molecular identifiers were carried by the TCR beta cDNA libraries. Each CDR3 protein gets one entry after TCRdb re-called the PCR reads with MiXCR. Here the sample spans some 160,000 distinct CDR3 sequences, 35% to 40% being singletons. The length of the CDR3 is 14 residues. The J segment lost 9 bases and the V segment lost 6 bases, leaving 8 bases of the junction unmatched. Material: blood, obtained after autologous hematopoietic stem cell transplantation. This TCR was sampled from a girl under 18 with multiple sclerosis. This chain uses TRBV12-3 or TRBV12-4 with TRBJ1-6; 7 nucleotides agree with TRBD1. CDR3 sequence: CASSQGGAGSPLHF. Written as DNA, the CDR3 is TGTGCCAGCAGCCAGGGGGGAGCAGGTTCACCCCTCCACTTT.